A single sample gave rise to the 14 T cell receptor beta chains below, sequenced in a study of beta chain features in type 1 diabetes. TCRB transcripts that were expressed got sequenced, as all of the isolated RNA had been reverse transcribed. The table came from immunoSEQ multiplex PCR; TCRdb's copy has only in-frame clones and leaves some out. The repertoire has 350,000 or so clones, roughly a fifth of them found once; the top ten carry 0.044%. What was sequenced was naive CD4+ T cells from blood. The source is a woman under 30 in good health.

V usage is TRBV7-2 and J usage is TRBJ1-2; 8 bases agree with TRBD1. The V gene's germline CDR1 is SGHTA and CDR2 FQGNSA. J gave up 7 bases and V 1 base, and 11 bases lay outside the gene matches. This CDR3 has 16 amino acids. CDR3 sequence: CASSLERGQGASGYTF. CDR3 DNA sequence: TGTGCCAGCAGCTTAGAAAGGGGGCAGGGGGCATCTGGCTACACCTTC.

This chain joins TRBV5-4 and TRBJ2-1; TRBD1 matches 12 bases. Germline loops: CDR1 SGHNT, CDR2 YYREEE (reference sequence). V trimming: 3 bases; J trimming: 7 bases; junction bases outside the gene matches: 2. The CDR3 is made up of 14 amino acids. The CDR3 nucleotides are TGTGCCAGCAGCTCGGGACAGGGGGCAAATGAGCAGTTCTTC. It encodes CASSSGQGANEQFF.

The chain recombines TRBV29-1 with TRBJ1-1; D gene unclear. Germline values: CDR1 SQVTM, CDR2 ANQGSEA. V was clipped by 2 bases and J by 11 bases, with 15 bases between them. This CDR3 is 12 amino acids long. CDR3 bases: TGCAGCGTTGAAAGGGCCCTCGGGATGGCTTTCTTT. Translation gives CSVERALGMAFF.

The chain joins TRBV25-1 to TRBJ1-1; 9 bases line up with TRBD1. Trimming at V came to 6 bases and at J to 5 bases, leaving 7 bases not matched to a gene. CDR3 size: 14 residues. From germline, CDR1 is MGHDK and CDR2 SYGVNS. The CDR3 DNA sequence: TGTGCCAGCAGCTTGGGACAGGGCGGGACTGAAGCTTTCTTT. Translation: CASSLGQGGTEAFF.

This chain joins TRBV5-1 and TRBJ1-2, with a weak D call TRBD1 (5 bases). V was trimmed by 0 bases and J by 8 bases, leaving 8 bases between them. The CDR3 is made up of 12 amino acids. The V gene's germline CDR1 is SGHRS and CDR2 YFSETQ. The DNA for the CDR3 is TGCGCCAGCAGCTTGGGCAGGGCGGGCTACACCTTC. This codes for CASSLGRAGYTF.

The chain couples TRBV4-1 to TRBJ2-1; TRBD2 agrees at 8 bases. CDR1 MGHRA and CDR2 YSYEKL come from the germline V gene. This CDR3 spans 15 amino acids. Trimming removed 4 bases from V and 0 bases from J; junction bases left unmatched: 2. For the CDR3, the DNA is TGCGCCAGCAGCCTGGGGACTAGCTCCTACAATGAGCAGTTCTTC. Its protein product is CASSLGTSSYNEQFF.

This clone was recorded a few times. This rearrangement joins TRBV4-1 to TRBJ1-1, with a tentative D call TRBD1 (5 bases). Trimming cost V 1 base and J 4 bases, with 13 bases left between them. The CDR3 has 15 residues. CDR1 and CDR2 (germline): MGHRA, YSYEKL. CDR3 nucleotide sequence: TGCGCCAGCAGCCAAGTAGGCAGGGCCACCACTGAAGCTTTCTTT. Amino acid sequence: CASSQVGRATTEAFF.

The V call is TRBV29-1, the J call TRBJ1-1; tentative D call: TRBD1 (5 bases). V shed 7 bases and J shed 4 bases, with 16 bases lying between them. CDR1 SQVTM and CDR2 ANQGSEA come from the germline V gene. The CDR3 has 13 amino acids. The chain's CDR3 is CSGGHGEGTEAFF. The CDR3 coding sequence is TGCAGCGGTGGACATGGGGAAGGCACTGAAGCTTTCTTT.

V usage is TRBV15 and J usage is TRBJ1-2, with TRBD1 matching 8 bases. V trimming: 6 bases; J trimming: 4 bases; junction bases outside the gene matches: 10. Germline V gene data show CDR1 as LNHNV and CDR2 as YYDKDF (reference sequence). The CDR3 loop spans 15 amino acids. CDR3 sequence reads: CATRTQGAQGYGYTF. Here the CDR3 DNA reads TGTGCCACCAGGACCCAGGGGGCGCAAGGCTATGGCTACACCTTC.

The table lists this clone with a few counts. The sample contains more than one DNA sequence encoding this CDR3. The CDR3, as DNA: TGTGCCAGCAGCTCTAGCGGGTCCTACAATGAGCAGTTCTTC. Translation gives CASSSSGSYNEQFF. This chain connects TRBV5-4 to TRBJ2-1, with 8 nucleotides matching TRBD2. Germline CDR1 and CDR2: SGHNT and YYREEE (reference sequence). Trimming cost V 3 bases and J 1 base; bases outside gene matches: 0. The CDR3 runs to 14 residues. Full variable domain (outside the CDR3, taken from reference TRBV5-4 and TRBJ2-1): ETGVTQSPTHLIKTRGQQVTLRCSSQSGHNTVSWYQQALGQGPQFIFQYYREEENGRGNFPPRFSGLQFPNYSSELNVNALELDDSALYLCASSSSGSYNEQFFGPGTRLTVL.

This chain joins TRBV9 and TRBJ2-1; 7 nucleotides match TRBD1. The J segment lost 10 bases and the V segment lost 2 bases, leaving 12 bases of the junction unmatched. The CDR3 totals 15 residues. Germline assignment: CDR1 SGDLS and CDR2 YYNGEE. The CDR3 coding sequence is TGTGCCAGCAGCGTTTCAGGACAGGACGTTTGGGAGCAGTTCTTC. This encodes CASSVSGQDVWEQFF.

This clone was recorded a few times. The V gene is TRBV4-1, the J gene TRBJ2-7; 13 nucleotides agree with TRBD2. There are 17 residues in the CDR3. V shed 4 bases, J shed 0 bases, and the junction held 6 bases outside the gene matches. The germline V gene has CDR1 MGHRA and CDR2 YSYEKL. The CDR3 nucleotides read TGCGCCAGCAGCCGCGGACTAGCGGGAGTACTCTCCTACGAGCAGTACTTC. Translating gives CASSRGLAGVLSYEQYF.

The sample holds a few counts of this clone. J is TRBJ1-2 and V is TRBV12-5; D gene ambiguous. The germline V gene has CDR1 LGHNT and CDR2 FRNRAP. V was cut by 6 bases and J by 11 bases, with 19 bases left in between. The CDR3 sequence is 13 residues long. CDR3 residues: CASGIPGNPPYTF. CDR3 nucleotides: TGTGCTAGTGGAATTCCCGGGAACCCCCCATACACCTTC.

V is TRBV7-2 and J is TRBJ2-3; tentatively, D is TRBD2 (7 bases). Trimming took off 1 base at V and 2 bases at J, with 13 bases between the two ends. Germline V gene sequence: CDR1 SGHTA, CDR2 FQGNSA. The CDR3 runs to 16 residues. The CDR3 sequence is CASSLGGGTYTDTQYF. Here the CDR3 DNA reads TGTGCCAGCAGCTTAGGGGGGGGCACATACACAGATACGCAGTATTTT.